This TCR beta chain comes out of a study of blood T cells in healthy people across ages. Study details: Template-switching capture recovered about one barcoded beta molecule per two T cells. Study results and caveats: Long-lived donors had more naive CD4+ cells and higher diversity than aged donors.

A J-beta primer mix and a sample-barcoded 5' primer were used in a second PCR of about 7 to 12 cycles. In TCRdb, the 5' RACE reads were re-called with MiXCR into one record per CDR3 protein. The sample contains 450,000 to 700,000 distinct CDR3 sequences, 27% of which appear only once. With V trimmed by 4 bases and J by 0 bases, 9 bases remained unmatched. Looked up from germline, CDR1 is DFQATT and CDR2 is SNEGSKA (reference sequence). CDR3 length equals 16 residues. Concerning this clonotype: Its antigen is not known.

Sequenced material: blood. The sequence was obtained from a woman in her seventies in good health. V gene TRBV20-1 combines with J gene TRBJ1-5, with 7 bases identical to TRBD1. CDR3: CSAKRQGANSNQPQHF. DNA of the CDR3: TGCAGTGCTAAAAGACAGGGAGCGAATAGCAATCAGCCCCAGCATTTT.